The clone carrying this T cell receptor beta chain has a count of ten or more. This sample stems from a study of T cell repertoires in cytomegalovirus infection. Germline trimming cut 5 bases from V and 8 bases from J; bases unmatched to any gene: 9. The CDR3 runs to 15 residues. CDR1 and CDR2 (germline): SGHTA, FQGNSA. TCRdb re-called the reads with MiXCR, one entry per CDR3 protein. Of about 330,000 distinct CDR3 sequences listed, 9% to 9.5% are singletons. This sequence was found in a human donor in good health (CMV status not recorded). Some clones in this sample may be carry-over from other donors' samples. The material sequenced was PBMCs. The rearrangement links TRBV7-2 to TRBJ2-1; 10 bases align to TRBD2. The CDR3 here is CASSPVGGTSDEQFF. The CDR3 bases are TGTGCCAGCAGCCCAGTGGGTGGGACTAGCGATGAGCAGTTCTTC. The full variable domain, its missing parts supplied by reference TRBV7-2 and TRBJ2-1, is GAGVSQSPSNKVTEKGKDVELRCDPISGHTALYWYRQSLGQGLEFLIYFQGNSAPDKSGLPSDRFSAERTGGSVSTLTIQRTQQEDSAVYLCASSPVGGTSDEQFFGPGTRLTVL.